Below are 16 T cell receptor beta chains sequenced from a single sample in a study of OX40 agonist ivuxolimab in advanced cancers. The protocol was immunoSEQ multiplex PCR, while the TCRdb copy is restricted to in-frame clones and leaves out a portion. This table has some 41,000 clones, 87% appearing once. The material was CD4+ or CD8+ T cells sorted from blood, obtained in a trial of the OX40 agonist ivuxolimab. The receptors shown here come from an adult with an advanced solid tumor such as melanoma, head and neck, liver or kidney cancer.

This clone was seen more than once but under ten times. V gene TRBV19 combines with J gene TRBJ1-5, with D hard to call. Germline loops: CDR1 LNHDA, CDR2 SQIVND (reference sequence). Trimming pared 3 bases from V and 6 bases from J, leaving 6 bases between. This CDR3 has 12 residues. CDR3 coding DNA: TGTGCCAGTAGTATCCCCCTTCAGCCCCAGCATTTT. This encodes CASSIPLQPQHF.

The chain couples TRBV6-1 to TRBJ1-2; TRBD1 is a possible D gene (5 bases). This CDR3 comprises 13 residues. Looked up from germline, CDR1 is MNHNS and CDR2 is SASEGT. Trimming removed 10 bases at V and 8 bases at J, with 20 bases between. CDR3 amino acids: CATGTPGAGGYTF. The CDR3 DNA sequence: TGTGCCACCGGGACCCCCGGGGCTGGGGGCTACACCTTC.

This chain uses TRBV2 with TRBJ2-7; 7 bases align to TRBD1. Germline-derived CDR1 and CDR2 are SNHLY and FYNNEI. The length of the CDR3 is 15 residues. With 4 bases clipped from V and 3 bases from J, the junction kept 9 bases outside the gene matches. The CDR3 region has the DNA TGTGCCAGCAGTGCTTCACAGGGGTTTAACTACGAGCAGTACTTC. This sequence encodes CASSASQGFNYEQYF.

This chain connects TRBV11-2 to TRBJ2-1, with 13 positions matching TRBD2. CDR1 is SGHAT and CDR2 is FQNNGV in the germline V gene. CDR3 size: 17 residues. V dropped 3 bases and J dropped 0; count of bases not matched to a gene: 2. For the CDR3, the DNA is TGTGCCAGCAGCTTTGGGACTAGCGGGGTCTCCTACAATGAGCAGTTCTTC. Translation gives CASSFGTSGVSYNEQFF. Together with reference TRBV11-2 and TRBJ2-1, the CDR3 gives the full variable domain: EAGVAQSPRYKIIEKRQSVAFWCNPISGHATLYWYQQILGQGPKLLIQFQNNGVVDDSQLPKDRFSAERLKGVDSTLKIQPAKLEDSAVYLCASSFGTSGVSYNEQFFGPGTRLTVL.

This rearrangement joins TRBV7-9 to TRBJ2-5; D gene ambiguous. Trimming removed 5 bases at V and 2 bases at J, with 3 bases between. CDR1 and CDR2 (germline): SEHNR, FQNEAQ (reference sequence). The CDR3 covers 11 residues. In DNA form, the CDR3 reads TGTGCCAGCAGCGCACAAGAGACCCAGTACTTC. It yields the protein CASSAQETQYF.

The rearrangement uses TRBV5-4 and TRBJ2-1, with TRBD2 identical over 7 bases. Per germline, CDR1 SGHNT and CDR2 YYREEE (reference sequence). CDR3 size: 15 residues. The J segment lost 2 bases and the V segment lost 1 base, leaving 3 bases of the junction unmatched. The CDR3 spells CASSLKRGPYNEQFF. DNA for the CDR3: TGTGCCAGCAGCTTGAAGCGGGGACCCTACAATGAGCAGTTCTTC.

The chain uses TRBV12-2 and TRBJ1-3. TRBV12-2 is labeled a pseudogene. CDR3 length: 21 residues. CDR3 sequence: CASRLYVGGEDRGFSGNTIYF. The CDR3, as DNA: TGTGCAAGTCGCTTATATGTAGGGGGGGAGGACCGAGGATTTTCTGGAAACACCATATATTTT.

The rearrangement links TRBV5-1 to TRBJ2-3, with no clear D. The CDR3 runs to 15 residues. Germline loops: CDR1 SGHRS, CDR2 YFSETQ. The V and J ends lost 1 base and 6 bases respectively, with 15 bases between them. CDR3 amino acids: CASSLMDQVSDTQYF. DNA for the CDR3: TGCGCCAGCAGCTTGATGGACCAGGTATCGGATACGCAGTATTTT.

The chain carries TRBV2 and TRBJ1-2; 7 nucleotides match TRBD1. This CDR3 is built from 14 residues. With 5 bases clipped from V and 8 bases from J, the junction kept 11 bases outside the gene matches. The germline V gene encodes CDR1 SNHLY and CDR2 FYNNEI. As DNA, the CDR3 is TGTGCCAGCAGTCCGGACAGGAATAACATGGGCTACACCTTC. Translated: CASSPDRNNMGYTF.

This chain links TRBV6-6 with TRBJ1-2, with D maybe TRBD1 (6 bases). The CDR3 contains 13 residues. Germline CDR1 reads MNHNY; CDR2 reads SVGAGI (reference sequence). Deletions cut 6 bases from V and 8 bases from J, with 16 bases between. The CDR3 protein is CASSRQDPGGYTF. The CDR3 region has the DNA TGTGCCAGCAGCCGACAGGATCCAGGGGGCTACACCTTC.

The J gene is TRBJ1-5, the V gene TRBV27; D is unresolved. Germline V gene lookup returns CDR1 MNHEY and CDR2 SMNVEV (reference sequence). The CDR3 extends over 14 amino acids. V lost 6 bases, J lost 4 bases, and 13 bases lay in between. The CDR3, as DNA: TGTGCCAGCAGACTGGGGTCCGGGAATCAGCCCCAGCATTTT. As protein: CASRLGSGNQPQHF.

The rearrangement links TRBV19 to TRBJ2-3, with D possibly matching TRBD2 (5 bases). The CDR3 is 15 amino acids. Per the germline V gene, CDR1 is LNHDA and CDR2 is SQIVND (reference sequence). CDR3 nucleotides: TGTGCGAGCAAGTTAATGGGGAGTAGCTCAGATACGCAGTATTTT. Translated: CASKLMGSSSDTQYF. Using reference TRBV19 and TRBJ2-3 for the parts outside the CDR3, the full variable domain is DGGITQSPKYLFRKEGQNVTLSCEQNLNHDAMYWYRQDPGQGLRLIYYSQIVNDFQKGDIAEGYSVSREKKESFPLTVTSAQKNPTAFYLCASKLMGSSSDTQYFGPGTRLTVL.

The chain is built from TRBV5-5 and TRBJ2-7; TRBD2 agrees at 10 bases. CDR1 SGHKS and CDR2 YYEKEE come from the germline V gene (reference sequence). The CDR3 sequence is 14 residues long. J lost 5 bases, V lost 5 bases, and 7 bases had no gene match. The CDR3 protein is CASRLTGLADEQYF. In nucleotides, the CDR3 is TGTGCCAGCAGATTGACCGGACTAGCGGACGAGCAGTACTTC.

A single count supports this clone. The chain links TRBV6-1 to TRBJ2-1; 11 bases map to TRBD2. Germline CDR1 and CDR2: MNHNS and SASEGT. V dropped 10 bases and J dropped 12; count of bases not matched to a gene: 17. The length of the CDR3 is 15 residues. The CDR3 reads CATILTSGSLSVQFF. The CDR3 DNA reads as TGTGCCACCATACTCACTAGCGGGAGTCTTAGTGTGCAGTTCTTC.

This clone was seen just once. The chain joins TRBV6-1 to TRBJ1-2; 8 bases fit TRBD1. This CDR3 has 15 residues. CDR1 MNHNS and CDR2 SASEGT come from the germline V gene. V was pared by 5 bases and J by 8 bases, with 13 bases of the junction left unmatched. This CDR3 is CASSSIQGAIFGYTF. CDR3 in DNA: TGTGCCAGCAGTTCCATTCAGGGGGCGATTTTCGGCTACACCTTC.

This clone was observed a handful of times. CDR3 DNA: TGTGCCAGCAGCCAATCAGGGATGGGCTACACCTTC. This translates into CASSQSGMGYTF. The chain links TRBV14 to TRBJ1-2; possibly TRBD1 for D (5 bases). The CDR3 has 12 amino acids. The V end was cut by 2 bases, the J end by 8 bases, with 9 bases between. Per the germline V gene, CDR1 is SGHDN and CDR2 is FVKESK.